The rows below give T cell receptor beta chains drawn from one sample of a study of T cell responses to AZD1222 COVID-19 vaccine. Libraries were prepared by immunoSEQ multiplex PCR; TCRdb keeps only in-frame clonotypes and omits some of them. The sample consists of about 150,000 clones, around nine tenths of them appearing once. This specimen consisted of peripheral blood, obtained on day 0 of AZD1222 vaccination. The source of these receptors is an adult in good health. The CDR3 runs from the conserved cysteine through the conserved F or W. The D gene is left open where the match is weak. Expanded clones are given a class, and other clones once, few, many or no size at all.

j_call	clone_size	v_call	d_call	cdr3_nt	cdr3_aa
TRBJ2-3	-	TRBV6-2/TRBV6-3	TRBD1	TGTGCCAGCAGCCCCGACAGGGGGCCCGCAGATACGCAGTATTTT	CASSPDRGPADTQYF
TRBJ1-3	-	TRBV14	-	TGTGCCAGCAGCCAAGTCGGTGGAAGCTCTGGAAACACCATATATTTT	CASSQVGGSSGNTIYF
TRBJ2-5	-	TRBV7-2	-	TGTGCCAGCAGCTTATTTGAAGGGGCAGAGACCCAGTACTTC	CASSLFEGAETQYF
TRBJ2-1	once	TRBV5-1	TRBD1	TGCGCCAGCAGCTCCAGGGGGTCTGAGCAGTTCTTC	CASSSRGSEQFF
TRBJ2-7	-	TRBV6-5	TRBD2	TGTGCCAGCAGCACTAGCGGGAGTCTCTACGAGCAGTACTTC	CASSTSGSLYEQYF
TRBJ1-5	-	TRBV30	-	TGTGCCTTACACGTCCGTTTTTTGTCCAATCAGCCCCAGCATTTT	CALHVRFLSNQPQHF
TRBJ2-5	-	TRBV7-8	TRBD2	TGTGCCAGCAGCTTCGAGAGACTAGCGGGGGAGACCCAGTACTTC	CASSFERLAGETQYF
TRBJ2-2	-	TRBV2	-	TGTGCCAGCAGTGAAGGGCGCACCGGGGAGCTGTTTTTT	CASSEGRTGELFF
TRBJ1-1	-	TRBV27	-	TGTGCCAGCAGTTTATCCGACTTACAAAAGACTGAAGCTTTCTTT	CASSLSDLQKTEAFF
TRBJ1-1	-	TRBV4-3	TRBD1	TGCGCCAGCAGCCAGGACAGGGTAGGAAACACTGAAGCTTTCTTT	CASSQDRVGNTEAFF
TRBJ2-5	-	TRBV27	TRBD1	TGTGCCAGCAGCTTTGCGAGTCCGACAGGGGCGGTGGAGACCCAGTACTTC	CASSFASPTGAVETQYF
TRBJ2-3	-	TRBV7-3	-	TGTGCCAGCAGCTTAGCAGGGACTAGCACAGATACGCAGTATTTT	CASSLAGTSTDTQYF
TRBJ2-3	-	TRBV6-2/TRBV6-3	-	TGTGCCAGCAGTCCGAACGGGCAGGGGACGCATACGCAGTATTTT	CASSPNGQGTHTQYF
TRBJ2-1	-	TRBV28	-	TGTGCCAGCAGTTTGGGCTACTCGGCCCAGTTCTTC	CASSLGYSAQFF
TRBJ1-3	once	TRBV5-1	-	TGCGCCAGCAGCCCCTATGGGGAGGGCTCTGGAAACACCATATATTTT	CASSPYGEGSGNTIYF
TRBJ2-1	-	TRBV4-2	-	TGTGCCAGCAGCCAAGGGGCATCGGCGTACAATGAGCAGTTCTTC	CASSQGASAYNEQFF
TRBJ1-1	-	TRBV6-5	-	TGTGCCAGCAGAGGAAACACTGAAGCTTTCTTT	CASRGNTEAFF
TRBJ1-4	-	TRBV16	TRBD1	TGTGCCAGCAGTGGGACAGGGGATGCAACTAATGAAAAACTGTTTTTT	CASSGTGDATNEKLFF
TRBJ2-7	-	TRBV5-1	TRBD1	TGCGCCAGCAGCCCGGGACAGGGGGCCCACGAGCAGTACTTC	CASSPGQGAHEQYF
TRBJ2-5	-	TRBV27	TRBD2	TGTGCCAGCAGTTTTCGTTTAGCGGGAGGGCCGGAGACCCAGTACTTC	CASSFRLAGGPETQYF
TRBJ2-1	-	TRBV11-2	-	TGTGCCAGCAGCACCCCGGGACATAATGCTGAGCAGTTCTTC	CASSTPGHNAEQFF
TRBJ2-3	-	TRBV29-1	TRBD2	TGCAGCGTTGAATATGCTAGCGGGAGAACAGATACGCAGTATTTT	CSVEYASGRTDTQYF
TRBJ1-2	-	TRBV19	-	TGTGCCAGTAGTATTCCGGGGATCGGCTATGGCTACACCTTC	CASSIPGIGYGYTF
TRBJ1-2	-	TRBV5-8	TRBD1	TGTGCCAGCAGCTTAGAGGGGGCCAGCTATGGCTACACCTTC	CASSLEGASYGYTF
TRBJ1-2	-	TRBV6-1	-	TGTGCCAGCAGTGACCAGGGACGGGAAATCTATGGCTACACCTTC	CASSDQGREIYGYTF
TRBJ2-1	-	TRBV5-8	TRBD2	TGTGCCAGCAGCTTGCGACTAGCGGGGTACAATGAGCAGTTCTTC	CASSLRLAGYNEQFF
TRBJ2-7	once	TRBV7-9	-	TGTGCCAGCAGCTTAGACTACGAGCAGTACTTC	CASSLDYEQYF
TRBJ2-7	-	TRBV6-5	TRBD1	TGTGCCAGCAGTTATCTCGGGACAGGGGGCTACGAGCAGTACTTC	CASSYLGTGGYEQYF
TRBJ2-4	-	TRBV3-1/TRBV3-2	-	TGTGCCAGCAGCTCCCGGGGGACAGTGCTAGCCAAAAACATTCAGTACTTC	CASSSRGTVLAKNIQYF
TRBJ2-7	once	TRBV28	TRBD1	TGTGCCAGCACCCCCAGGGGGATATTCTCCTACGAGCAGTACTTC	CASTPRGIFSYEQYF
TRBJ2-7	-	TRBV19	-	TGTGCCAGTAGTAGGGATGGTAATACCTACGAGCAGTACTTC	CASSRDGNTYEQYF
TRBJ1-2	-	TRBV7-9	-	TGTGCCAGCAGCGTCTCGGGCTTAGACCAGGGTCCTAGGGGAGGCTACACCTTC	CASSVSGLDQGPRGGYTF
TRBJ2-2	few	TRBV19	-	TGTGCCATCACGCCGGGACTGCGGCGCGCGAACACCGGGGAGCTGTTTTTT	CAITPGLRRANTGELFF
TRBJ2-3	-	TRBV7-6	TRBD2	TGTGCCAGCAGCAAAGGGACTAGCGGATTCTCAGATACGCAGTATTTT	CASSKGTSGFSDTQYF
TRBJ2-7	-	TRBV6-6	TRBD1	TGTGCCAGCAGAAAGGACAGGGGGCAGGGGTACGAGCAGTACTTC	CASRKDRGQGYEQYF
TRBJ1-1	-	TRBV6-5	-	TGTGCCAGCAGTTACTCGGGGGGACCTTGGGGCACTGAAGCTTTCTTT	CASSYSGGPWGTEAFF
TRBJ1-1	-	TRBV7-6	-	TGTGCCAGCAGCGCCGCTGAGGGAACTGAAGCTTTCTTT	CASSAAEGTEAFF
TRBJ2-1	once	TRBV4-1	-	TGCGCCAGCAGCCAAGGGGATTGGGCCAGGGGGAGGTCCTACAATGAGCAGTTCTTC	CASSQGDWARGRSYNEQFF
TRBJ1-4	-	TRBV7-9	-	TGTGCCAGCAGCCCAGCGGAACCCTCGATCGGGACTAATGAAAAACTGTTTTTT	CASSPAEPSIGTNEKLFF
TRBJ2-5	-	TRBV5-1	-	TGCGCCAGCAGGATGAGGGAGACCCAGTACTTC	CASRMRETQYF
TRBJ2-7	-	TRBV7-2	TRBD1	TGTGCCAGCAGCTTAGGGACAGGGACCTACGAGCAGTACTTC	CASSLGTGTYEQYF
TRBJ2-2	-	TRBV27	-	TGTGCCAGCAGGAACGAGCTCGGGGAGCTGTTTTTT	CASRNELGELFF
TRBJ2-7	-	TRBV1	-	TGCACCAGCAGCCTCCGGTGTCAGGCAGAAGTAACCTACGAGCAGTACTTC	CTSSLRCQAEVTYEQYF
TRBJ2-7	-	TRBV2	-	TGTGCCAGCAGTGACCCCACGAAGCGGGCTAAAGTTGGGCAGTACTTC	CASSDPTKRAKVGQYF
TRBJ2-7	once	TRBV5-6	-	TGTGCCAGCAGCTTGAAAGGGACTGACGTTTACGGGCAGTACTTC	CASSLKGTDVYGQYF
TRBJ1-2	-	TRBV4-1	-	TGCGCCAGCAGCCAAGAAGGACAGACCTCTTTCTATGGCTACACCTTC	CASSQEGQTSFYGYTF